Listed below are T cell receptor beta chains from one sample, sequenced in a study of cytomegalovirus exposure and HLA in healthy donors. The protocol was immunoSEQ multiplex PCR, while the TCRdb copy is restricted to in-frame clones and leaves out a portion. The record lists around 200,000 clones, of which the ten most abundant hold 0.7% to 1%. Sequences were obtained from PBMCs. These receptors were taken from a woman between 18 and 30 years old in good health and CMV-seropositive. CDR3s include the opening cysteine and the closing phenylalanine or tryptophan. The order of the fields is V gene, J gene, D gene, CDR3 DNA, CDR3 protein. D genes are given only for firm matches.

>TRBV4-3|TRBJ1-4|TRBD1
TGCGCCAGCAGCCACTTATCAGGGGGCAGAGGGGAAAAACTGTTTTTT
CASSHLSGGRGEKLFF
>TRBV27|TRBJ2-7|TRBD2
TGTGCCAGCAGAAGTGTGGGGGGGAGGTCCTACGAGCAGTACTTC
CASRSVGGRSYEQYF
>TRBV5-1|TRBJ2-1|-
TGCGCCAGCAGCTCAATGGCGGTAAATGAGCAGTTCTTC
CASSSMAVNEQFF
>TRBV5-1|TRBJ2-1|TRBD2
TGCGCCAGCAGCTACGGACTAGCGGGGCCGGGCGATGAGCAGTTCTTC
CASSYGLAGPGDEQFF
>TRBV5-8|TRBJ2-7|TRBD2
TGTGCCAGCAGCACTGGACTAGCGGGTGGATACGAGCAGTACTTC
CASSTGLAGGYEQYF
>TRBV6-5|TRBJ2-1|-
TGTGCCAGCAGTTACCCCAATTCGTTCAGGCAGTTCTTC
CASSYPNSFRQFF
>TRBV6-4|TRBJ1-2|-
TGTGCCAGCAGTGATGGGGACTCGGGTTCCTATGGCTACACCTTC
CASSDGDSGSYGYTF
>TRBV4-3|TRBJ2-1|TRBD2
TGCGCCAGCAGCCCTCAAGGTCTAGCGGAGGGTGGTGAGCAGTTCTTC
CASSPQGLAEGGEQFF
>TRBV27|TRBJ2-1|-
TGTGCCAGCAGCCCATTTTTTGTGGCATCCAATGAGCAGTTCTTC
CASSPFFVASNEQFF
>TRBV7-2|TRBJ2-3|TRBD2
TGTGCCAGCAGCCCGACTAGCGGGCTCCGTACGCAGTATTTT
CASSPTSGLRTQYF
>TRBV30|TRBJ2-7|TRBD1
TGTGCCTGCAAGGGACAGGGCCGTTCCTACGAGCAGTACTTC
CACKGQGRSYEQYF
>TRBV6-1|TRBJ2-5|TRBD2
TGTGCCAGCAGTGAACGGATAAGGAGCGGGAGGGCAAAGACCCAGTACTTC
CASSERIRSGRAKTQYF
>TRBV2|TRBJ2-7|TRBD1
TGTGCCCGAAAAGAGACAGGGACAGACTACGAGCAGTACTTC
CARKETGTDYEQYF
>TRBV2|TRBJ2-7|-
TGTGCCAGCCTGCCTGACACCTTTGAGCAGTACTTC
CASLPDTFEQYF
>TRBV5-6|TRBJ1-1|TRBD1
TGTGCCAGCAGCTTTGGGACAGGGGGGACTGAAGCTTTCTTT
CASSFGTGGTEAFF
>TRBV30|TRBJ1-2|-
TGTGCCTGGAGAGGGGACTTCTCCCCCCCCGGCCTCTATGGCTACACCTTC
CAWRGDFSPPGLYGYTF
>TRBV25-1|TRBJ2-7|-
TGTGCCAGCAGCGTCCCGGGAGCCTACGAGCAGTACTTC
CASSVPGAYEQYF
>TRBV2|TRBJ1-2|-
TGTGCCAGCAGACGCACCGGGACTTTAGGACATGGCTACACCTTC
CASRRTGTLGHGYTF
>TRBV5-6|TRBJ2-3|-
TGTGCCAGCAGCGGATCGGGACTCCCCACAGATACGCAGTATTTT
CASSGSGLPTDTQYF
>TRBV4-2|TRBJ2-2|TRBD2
TGTGCCAGCAGCCTACTAGCGGGAATTGATGGCGGGGAGCTGTTTTTT
CASSLLAGIDGGELFF
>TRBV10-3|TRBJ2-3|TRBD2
TGTGCCATCAGGGCTAGCGGGAGGGCCGAGGGGACGCAGTATTTT
CAIRASGRAEGTQYF
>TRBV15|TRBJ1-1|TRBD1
TGTGCCACCAGCAGAGAGACAGGGATGAACACTGAAGCTTTCTTT
CATSRETGMNTEAFF
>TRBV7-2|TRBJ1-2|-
TGTGCCAGCAGCTTGGCCACCTCCTATGGCTACACCTTC
CASSLATSYGYTF
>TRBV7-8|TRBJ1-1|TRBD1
TGTGCCAGCAGCCCCTCGGTAAGGGGGCGCCGGGGGACTGAAGCTTTCTTT
CASSPSVRGRRGTEAFF
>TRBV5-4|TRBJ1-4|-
TGTGCCAGCAGCTTGGGGAGGGCTAATGAAAAACTGTTTTTT
CASSLGRANEKLFF
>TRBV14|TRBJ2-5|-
TGTGCCAGCAGCCAAGATGGTCTCGCGAGACAAGAGACCCAGTACTTC
CASSQDGLARQETQYF
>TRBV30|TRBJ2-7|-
TGTGCCCGGAGTGGAGGGGGGGTCTCCTACGAGCAGTACTTC
CARSGGGVSYEQYF
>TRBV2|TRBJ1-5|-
TGTGCCAGCAGTGCGGAGGTCGGTCAGCCCCAGCATTTT
CASSAEVGQPQHF
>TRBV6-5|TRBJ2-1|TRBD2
TGTGCCAGCAGCCCTACTAGCGGGGTTATCTATGAGCAGTTCTTC
CASSPTSGVIYEQFF
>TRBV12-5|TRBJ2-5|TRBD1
TGTGCTAGTGGGACAGGGGATGGCCAGTACTTC
CASGTGDGQYF
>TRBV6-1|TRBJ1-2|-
TGTGCCAGCACCATGACAGCTAACTATGGCTACACCTTC
CASTMTANYGYTF
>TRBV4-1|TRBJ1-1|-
TGCGCCAGCAGCCTATCTGGACAAATGAACACTGAAGCTTTCTTT
CASSLSGQMNTEAFF
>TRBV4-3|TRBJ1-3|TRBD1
TGCGCCAGCAGCCAGTACAGGGGTGCTGGAAACACCATATATTTT
CASSQYRGAGNTIYF
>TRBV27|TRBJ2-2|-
TGTGCCAGCAGTTTTGAGGGTGGAGGGCTAACCGGGGAGCTGTTTTTT
CASSFEGGGLTGELFF
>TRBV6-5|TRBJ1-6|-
TGTGCCAGCAGTGTTTCACAGGAGAATTCACCCCTCCACTTT
CASSVSQENSPLHF
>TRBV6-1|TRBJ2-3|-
TGTGCCAGCAGTGCACTCCGGGAGACGCAGTATTTT
CASSALRETQYF
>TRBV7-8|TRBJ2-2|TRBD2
TGTGCCAGCAGCTTAGCGTTAGACGGGAGGGCCGACACCGGGGAGCTGTTTTTT
CASSLALDGRADTGELFF
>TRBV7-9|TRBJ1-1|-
TGTGCCAGCAGCTTTTCTTCCGGGAGCACTGAAGCTTTCTTT
CASSFSSGSTEAFF
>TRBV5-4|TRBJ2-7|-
TGTGCCAGCAGCCGGACCAGGGAACGGGCCACCTACGAGCAGTACTTC
CASSRTRERATYEQYF
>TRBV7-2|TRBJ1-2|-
TGTGCCAGCAGCCAGAGCGGGACACCTAACTATGGCTACACCTTC
CASSQSGTPNYGYTF
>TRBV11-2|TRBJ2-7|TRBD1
TGTGCCAGCAGCTTATCGACAGGGGGCAACGAGCAGTACTTC
CASSLSTGGNEQYF
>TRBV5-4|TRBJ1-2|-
TGTGCCAGCAGCTTGTTAGGGGAGGTCGGCTACACCTTC
CASSLLGEVGYTF
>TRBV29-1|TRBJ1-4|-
TGCAGCGTGATCAGTGCAACTAATGAAAAACTGTTTTTT
CSVISATNEKLFF